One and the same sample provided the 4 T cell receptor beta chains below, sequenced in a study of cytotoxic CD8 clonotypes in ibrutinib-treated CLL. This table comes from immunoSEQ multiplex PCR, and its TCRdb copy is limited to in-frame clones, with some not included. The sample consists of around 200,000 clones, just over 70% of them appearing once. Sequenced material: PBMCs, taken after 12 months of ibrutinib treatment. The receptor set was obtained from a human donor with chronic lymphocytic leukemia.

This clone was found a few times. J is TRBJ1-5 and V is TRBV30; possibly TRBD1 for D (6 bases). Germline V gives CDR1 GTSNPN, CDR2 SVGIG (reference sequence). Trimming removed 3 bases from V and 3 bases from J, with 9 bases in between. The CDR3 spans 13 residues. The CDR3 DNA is TGTGCCTGGAGCGAGGGACACAATCAGCCCCAGCATTTT. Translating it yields CAWSEGHNQPQHF.

The CDR3 bases are TGTGCCAGCAGTCGGGACAGGGGTAATTCACCCCTCCACTTT. This gives the protein CASSRDRGNSPLHF. The chain combines TRBV6-5 with TRBJ1-6, with TRBD1 identical over 10 bases. The CDR3 extends over 14 amino acids. The germline gives CDR1 MNHEY, CDR2 SVGAGI. V dropped 5 bases and J dropped 6; count of bases not matched to a gene: 1.

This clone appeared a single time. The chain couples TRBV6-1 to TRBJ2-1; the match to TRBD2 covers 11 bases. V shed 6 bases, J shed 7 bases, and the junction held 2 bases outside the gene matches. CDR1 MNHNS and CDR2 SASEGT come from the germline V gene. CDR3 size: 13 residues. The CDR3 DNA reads TGTGCCAGCAGGCTAGCGGGGGGAAATGAGCAGTTCTTC. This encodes CASRLAGGNEQFF.

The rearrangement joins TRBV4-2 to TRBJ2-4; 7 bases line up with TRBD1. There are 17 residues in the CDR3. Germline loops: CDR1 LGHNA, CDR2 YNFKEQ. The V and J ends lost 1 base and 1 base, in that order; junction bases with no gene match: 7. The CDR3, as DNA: TGTGCCAGCAGCCAAGGGGACAGCTTGGGGGCCAAAAACATTCAGTACTTC. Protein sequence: CASSQGDSLGAKNIQYF.